The 21 T cell receptor beta chains given below trace back to one sample, sequenced in a study of blood T cell repertoires in COVID-19. The protocol was immunoSEQ multiplex PCR, while the TCRdb copy is restricted to in-frame clones and leaves out a portion. Altogether approximately 250,000 clones are present, about 91% being singletons, with the ten largest covering around 1.3%. The sequenced material came from PBMCs or T cells enriched from blood (not recorded which). These receptors were obtained from a woman aged 40 to 49 with acute COVID-19.

The rearrangement joins TRBV13 to TRBJ1-3; 8 bases map to TRBD1. The trim removed 6 bases at V and 0 bases at J, leaving 4 bases unmatched. The CDR3 totals 15 residues. Looked up from germline, CDR1 is PRHDT and CDR2 is FYEKMQ (reference sequence). The CDR3 loop is CASRETGGSGNTIYF. The CDR3 coding sequence is TGTGCCAGCAGGGAAACAGGGGGCTCTGGAAACACCATATATTTT.

The rearrangement uses TRBV19 and TRBJ2-7, with 7 bases that match TRBD2. The CDR3 loop spans 15 amino acids. V lost 1 base, J lost 1 base, and 4 bases stayed unmatched. Germline V lookup: CDR1 LNHDA, CDR2 SQIVND (reference sequence). The CDR3 sequence is CASSIARGSSYEQYF. CDR3 in DNA: TGTGCCAGTAGTATAGCTCGCGGGAGTTCCTACGAGCAGTACTTC.

J is TRBJ1-6 and V is TRBV11-3; a weak D match, TRBD1 (6 bases). The CDR3 spans 15 residues. V was trimmed by 4 bases and J by 7 bases, leaving 14 bases between them. CDR1 and CDR2 (germline): SGHNT, YENEEA. CDR3 residues: CASSSSSGVNSPLHF. CDR3 bases: TGTGCCAGCAGCTCAAGTTCAGGGGTGAATTCACCCCTCCACTTT. The full variable domain, with the rest looked up from reference TRBV11-3 and TRBJ1-6, is EAGVVQSPRYKIIEKKQPVAFWCNPISGHNTLYWYLQNLGQGPELLIRYENEEAVDDSQLPKDRFSAERLKGVDSTLKIQPAELGDSAVYLCASSSSSGVNSPLHFGNGTRLTVT.

This clone was found once. The rearrangement links TRBV14 to TRBJ1-2, with 7 bases matching TRBD1. The junction had 5 bases not matched to a gene; V was cut back by 0 bases and J by 4 bases. Germline values: CDR1 SGHDN, CDR2 FVKESK. The CDR3 contains 15 residues. The CDR3 bases are TGTGCCAGCAGCCAAGATACAGGGGCGGTCTATGGCTACACCTTC. Its protein is CASSQDTGAVYGYTF.

This clone appeared a few times. This CDR3 is CASSIGTGDQPQHF. In DNA, the CDR3 is TGTGCCAGCAGTATCGGGACAGGGGATCAGCCCCAGCATTTT. The V gene is TRBV27, the J gene TRBJ1-5; TRBD1 matches at 10 bases. The CDR3 length is 14 residues. Per germline, CDR1 MNHEY and CDR2 SMNVEV (reference sequence). The junction had 3 bases not matched to a gene; V was cut back by 5 bases and J by 5 bases.

V and J are TRBV24-1 and TRBJ2-3; the D gene is possibly TRBD2 (5 bases). Germline lookup yields CDR1 KGHDR and CDR2 SFDVKD. The germline V and J ends were trimmed by 4 bases and 3 bases, with 16 bases remaining between them. The CDR3 runs 16 residues. The CDR3 here is CATSDGPTRVTDTQYF. The CDR3 DNA follows: TGTGCCACCAGTGACGGTCCTACTAGAGTGACAGATACGCAGTATTTT.

The V gene is TRBV27, the J gene TRBJ2-7, with unresolved D. This CDR3 comprises 11 residues. V lost 4 bases, J lost 1 base, and 2 bases lay in between. Germline assignment: CDR1 MNHEY and CDR2 SMNVEV (reference sequence). Here the CDR3 reads CASSSSYEQYF. DNA for the CDR3: TGTGCCAGCAGTTCTTCCTACGAGCAGTACTTC.

This clone has just one count. CDR3 DNA sequence: TGCAGTGCTAGTCTGACAGGATACTATGGCTACACCTTC. Encoded protein: CSASLTGYYGYTF. The chain has TRBV20-1 and TRBJ1-2; maybe TRBD1 (6 bases). This CDR3 contains 13 residues. CDR1 is DFQATT and CDR2 is SNEGSKA in the germline V gene (reference sequence). Trimming cost V 3 bases and J 3 bases, with 11 bases left between them.

The chain couples TRBV5-1 to TRBJ1-3, with D possibly matching TRBD1 (5 bases). CDR1 SGHRS and CDR2 YFSETQ come from the germline V gene. The V end lost 2 bases, the J end lost 2 bases, and 20 bases lay between the germline ends. The CDR3 sequence is 18 residues long. In DNA form, the CDR3 reads TGCGCCAGCAGCTTCGTCCAAGGGGCCACCTCGGCTGGAAACACCATATATTTT. Its translation is CASSFVQGATSAGNTIYF.

This clone was detected a few times. The V and J genes are TRBV11-2 and TRBJ1-1; 7 bases are shared with TRBD1. Germline CDR1 and CDR2: SGHAT and FQNNGV. V trimming: 5 bases; J trimming: 6 bases; junction bases outside the gene matches: 6. This CDR3 has 13 residues. This CDR3 is CASSQTGASEAFF. The CDR3 coding sequence is TGTGCCAGCAGCCAAACAGGGGCCTCTGAAGCTTTCTTT.

The V call is TRBV3-1 (or the pseudogene TRBV3-2), the J call TRBJ1-4; 7 positions match TRBD1. Looked up from germline, CDR1 is LGHDT and CDR2 is YNNKEL (reference sequence). The CDR3 totals 16 residues. Losses at the gene ends were 1 base for V and 6 bases for J; bases not matched to a gene: 8. CDR3 sequence reads: CASSQGLLGGDEKLFF. The DNA for the CDR3 is TGTGCCAGCAGCCAAGGACTCCTAGGGGGCGATGAAAAACTGTTTTTT.

The gene calls are TRBV6-5 and TRBJ1-2; D might be TRBD1 (6 bases). Germline-derived CDR1 and CDR2 are MNHEY and SVGAGI. Trimming pared 0 bases from V and 4 bases from J, leaving 15 bases between. The CDR3 extends over 16 amino acids. CDR3 coding DNA: TGTGCCAGCAGTTACTCGAGGACAGCGTCCCTCTATGGCTACACCTTC. Translation: CASSYSRTASLYGYTF.

The gene calls are TRBV2 and TRBJ1-2; 10 nucleotides agree with TRBD1. The CDR3 consists of 14 residues. The trim removed 7 bases at V and 2 bases at J, leaving 4 bases unmatched. Germline loops: CDR1 SNHLY, CDR2 FYNNEI. CDR3 sequence (DNA): TGTGCCAGCACTGGGGGACAGGGGAACTATGGCTACACCTTC. This codes for CASTGGQGNYGYTF.

The V and J genes are TRBV12-3 or TRBV12-4 and TRBJ1-2, with 7 bases identical to TRBD1. V shed 10 bases and J 4 bases; nucleotides not matched to a gene: 6. The length of the CDR3 is 12 residues. CDR3 sequence (DNA): TGTGCCACGAACAGGGGCCCCTATGGCTACACCTTC. The encoded protein is CATNRGPYGYTF.

The CDR3 loop is CASRKTTGGYNEQFF. In nucleotides, the CDR3 is TGTGCCAGCAGGAAAACTACGGGGGGATACAATGAGCAGTTCTTC. The J gene is TRBJ2-1, the V gene TRBV6-5, with 7 nucleotides matching TRBD2. This CDR3 is 15 amino acids long. The ends lost 6 bases at V and 4 bases at J; junction bases unmatched: 9. Germline V gene lookup returns CDR1 MNHEY and CDR2 SVGAGI.

In this sample, this clone turned up a few times. DNA for the CDR3: TGTGCCAGCAGTATTGCCCCAGGGGGTGAAAAACTGTTTTTT. Translating it yields CASSIAPGGEKLFF. The J gene is TRBJ1-4, the V gene TRBV3-1 (or the pseudogene TRBV3-2); 7 nucleotides line up with TRBD1. The germline CDR1 and CDR2 sequences are LGHDT and YNNKEL (reference sequence). This CDR3 spans 14 amino acids. Trimming cost V 6 bases and J 7 bases; bases outside gene matches: 8.

The chain employs TRBV6-1 and TRBJ2-7; 7 nucleotides agree with TRBD2. The CDR3 consists of 13 residues. From germline, CDR1 is MNHNS and CDR2 SASEGT. V lost 1 base and J lost 6; bases outside the gene matches: 3. As DNA, the CDR3 is TGTGCCAGCAGTGAAGGGCTAGCGGTCGAGCAGTACTTC. It yields the protein CASSEGLAVEQYF.

This clone has just one count. This chain links TRBV9 with TRBJ1-1; D is unresolved. The germline V gene has CDR1 SGDLS and CDR2 YYNGEE. This CDR3 has 13 residues. Trimming cost V 0 bases and J 5 bases, with 8 bases left between them. The chain's CDR3 is CASSVASGTEAFF. The CDR3 coding sequence is TGTGCCAGCAGCGTAGCTTCGGGGACTGAAGCTTTCTTT.

The chain has TRBV15 and TRBJ1-6; D gene uncertain. The CDR3 has 16 amino acids. Trimming took 4 bases from V and 8 from J, leaving 18 bases between them. Germline V gene sequence: CDR1 LNHNV, CDR2 YYDKDF (reference sequence). The CDR3: CATSTYRGMGDSPLHF. CDR3 nucleotides: TGTGCCACCAGCACCTATCGGGGTATGGGTGATTCACCCCTCCACTTT.

This chain links TRBV5-6 with TRBJ2-7; 8 bases match TRBD2. The CDR3 runs 15 residues. From germline, CDR1 is SGHDT and CDR2 YYEEEE. V was clipped by 0 bases and J by 7 bases; unmatched bases: 9. The CDR3 here is CASSLVASGRGEQYV. The CDR3 nucleotides are TGTGCCAGCAGCTTGGTAGCGAGCGGGAGAGGTGAGCAGTACGTC.

This chain links TRBV28 with TRBJ2-1; TRBD2 matches at 8 bases. Looked up from germline, CDR1 is MDHEN and CDR2 is SYDVKM. This CDR3 contains 15 residues. Germline trimming cut 8 bases from V and 1 base from J; bases unmatched to any gene: 7. CDR3 protein: CASPPPGGSYNEQFF. The CDR3 DNA reads TGTGCCAGCCCCCCCCCGGGAGGGTCCTACAATGAGCAGTTCTTC.